These 23 T cell receptor beta chains share one sample of origin, sequenced in a study of blood T cell repertoires in COVID-19. TCRdb keeps only in-frame clones here, not all; method: immunoSEQ multiplex PCR. The sample includes a few hundred thousand clones, around 90% of them seen just once. Sequencing was performed on peripheral blood. These receptors were collected from a woman aged 40 to 50 with COVID-19, enrolled during active disease.

The CDR3 loop reads CASSYGLGGRDQPQHF. As DNA, the CDR3 is TGTGCCAGCAGCTATGGCTTGGGGGGACGGGATCAGCCCCAGCATTTT. The chain recombines TRBV11-2 with TRBJ1-5, with D tentatively TRBD1 (5 bases). The CDR3 has 16 residues. CDR1 and CDR2 (germline): SGHAT, FQNNGV. The V end was cut by 4 bases, the J end by 5 bases, with 18 bases between.

This clone was counted only a few times. The chain couples TRBV27 to TRBJ2-7; the D is unclear. This CDR3 is 15 amino acids long. Germline CDR1 and CDR2: MNHEY and SMNVEV (reference sequence). V dropped 3 bases and J dropped 4 bases, with 16 bases sitting between them. CDR3 sequence: CASSFSRHLLYEQYF. CDR3 bases: TGTGCCAGCAGTTTTAGCCGGCACTTGTTATACGAGCAGTACTTC.

The chain recombines TRBV11-2 with TRBJ1-2; maybe TRBD1 (6 bases). This CDR3 spans 13 amino acids. Per germline, CDR1 SGHAT and CDR2 FQNNGV. Trimming cost V 10 bases and J 9 bases, with 21 bases left between them. The CDR3 loop is CATRDLRTASYTF. CDR3 DNA sequence: TGTGCCACCCGAGACTTAAGGACAGCGAGCTACACCTTC.

CDR3 protein: CASSLGEGKETQYF. The CDR3 DNA is TGTGCCAGCAGCTTGGGGGAGGGTAAAGAGACCCAGTACTTC. The V and J genes are TRBV7-9 and TRBJ2-5, with TRBD2 matching 7 bases. J gave up 3 bases and V 3 bases, and 4 bases lay outside the gene matches. Germline V gives CDR1 SEHNR, CDR2 FQNEAQ (reference sequence). This CDR3 has 14 amino acids.

The V and J genes are TRBV27 and TRBJ1-4; 9 nucleotides align to TRBD1. The CDR3 contains 16 residues. CDR1 is MNHEY, CDR2 SMNVEV, per germline (reference sequence). Trimming took 5 bases from V and 5 from J; bases not matched to a gene: 9. The CDR3 loop reads CASSLLWTGANEKLFF. The CDR3 DNA reads TGTGCCAGCAGTCTACTCTGGACAGGGGCCAATGAAAAACTGTTTTTT.

V and J are TRBV7-9 and TRBJ1-6; 9 nucleotides align to TRBD1. The ends lost 2 bases at V and 6 bases at J; junction bases unmatched: 8. The length of the CDR3 is 17 residues. Germline loops: CDR1 SEHNR, CDR2 FQNEAQ (reference sequence). As DNA, the CDR3 is TGTGCCAGCAGCTTACATCTTACGGGACAGGGTAATTCACCCCTCCACTTT. Its protein product is CASSLHLTGQGNSPLHF.

The chain is built from TRBV27 and TRBJ1-1, with D perhaps matching TRBD1 (6 bases). With 5 bases removed from V and 1 base from J, the gap between germline ends came to 17 bases. This CDR3 has 16 residues. Germline V lookup: CDR1 MNHEY, CDR2 SMNVEV (reference sequence). The CDR3 region is CASSTLLRDTNTEAFF. The CDR3 DNA is TGTGCCAGCAGTACCCTTCTCCGGGACACGAACACTGAAGCTTTCTTT.

This chain joins TRBV19 and TRBJ1-3, with 8 bases fitting TRBD1. The germline V gene has CDR1 LNHDA and CDR2 SQIVND (reference sequence). The CDR3 is made up of 19 amino acids. V lost 1 base to trimming and J lost 2 bases; unmatched junction nucleotides: 13. The CDR3 DNA reads TGTGCCAGTAGTATAGCGGAGTGGACAGGGAAGGTCACTGGAAACACCATATATTTT. This sequence encodes CASSIAEWTGKVTGNTIYF.

J is TRBJ1-1 and V is TRBV5-6, with D uncertain. Per the germline V gene, CDR1 is SGHDT and CDR2 is YYEEEE. V gave up 1 base and J gave up 5 bases, with 18 bases separating them. The CDR3 contains 16 residues. The CDR3 region is CASSLIYSTTGTEAFF. The CDR3 bases are TGTGCCAGCAGCTTGATCTACTCGACGACCGGGACTGAAGCTTTCTTT.

The chain has TRBV6-5 and TRBJ2-7; 8 bases align to TRBD2. Germline lookup yields CDR1 MNHEY and CDR2 SVGAGI. CDR3 length: 14 amino acids. The ends lost 9 bases at V and 7 bases at J; junction bases unmatched: 14. The CDR3, as DNA: TGTGCCAGTCGAGCGGGAGAGCCGTTTCGGGAGCAGTACTTC. Amino acid sequence: CASRAGEPFREQYF.

The chain joins TRBV28 to TRBJ2-1; D possibly corresponds to TRBD2 (5 bases). Looked up from germline, CDR1 is MDHEN and CDR2 is SYDVKM. CDR3 length: 15 residues. V was pared by 3 bases and J by 6 bases, with 15 bases between. The CDR3 loop reads CASSLDGVGINEQFF. In nucleotides, the CDR3 is TGTGCCAGCAGTTTGGACGGGGTGGGAATCAATGAGCAGTTCTTC.

The chain carries TRBV7-2 and TRBJ2-3; D gene ambiguous. The CDR3 loop spans 14 amino acids. Trimming cost V 1 base and J 4 bases, with 9 bases left between them. Germline V CDR1 and CDR2: SGHTA, FQGNSA. In nucleotides, the CDR3 is TGTGCCAGCAGCTTAGGCGGATCTGCAGATACGCAGTATTTT. Encoded protein: CASSLGGSADTQYF.

The chain combines TRBV7-9 with TRBJ2-1, with D maybe TRBD1 (6 bases). The CDR3 consists of 14 residues. Germline V gene sequence: CDR1 SEHNR, CDR2 FQNEAQ (reference sequence). Trimming removed 1 base from V and 5 bases from J, with 9 bases in between. The CDR3, as DNA: TGTGCCAGCAGCTTAGGAGGGACAAACAATGAGCAGTTCTTC. It translates to CASSLGGTNNEQFF. The full variable domain, in which reference TRBV7-9 and TRBJ2-1 provide the parts outside the CDR3, is DTGVSQNPRHKITKRGQNVTFRCDPISEHNRLYWYRQTLGQGPEFLTYFQNEAQLEKSRLLSDRFSAERPKGSFSTLEIQRTEQGDSAMYLCASSLGGTNNEQFFGPGTRLTVL.

This clone was counted a single time. This chain's CDR3 is CATSDTGRVGEQYF. The CDR3 DNA sequence: TGTGCCACCAGTGATACAGGGAGGGTGGGAGAGCAGTACTTC. The rearrangement joins TRBV24-1 to TRBJ2-7; D is possibly TRBD2 (7 bases). Trimming took 3 bases from V and 7 from J, leaving 15 bases between them. Germline values: CDR1 KGHDR, CDR2 SFDVKD. CDR3 length: 14 amino acids.

The CDR3 nucleotides read TGTGCCAGCAGTTTACGGAGGGAAGCTTTCTTT. This translates into CASSLRREAFF. The J gene is TRBJ1-1, the V gene TRBV5-4; D ambiguous. Per germline, CDR1 SGHNT and CDR2 YYREEE (reference sequence). V dropped 5 bases and J dropped 8 bases, with 10 bases sitting between them. This CDR3 contains 11 residues.

CDR3 loop: CASSRTGMGEKLFF. The CDR3 DNA reads as TGTGCCAGCAGTCGTACAGGGATGGGTGAAAAACTGTTTTTT. J is TRBJ1-4 and V is TRBV7-2; D is perhaps TRBD1 (6 bases). CDR1 SGHTA and CDR2 FQGNSA come from the germline V gene. The CDR3 covers 14 residues. The V end lost 6 bases, the J end lost 7 bases, and 15 bases lay between the germline ends. Supplemented by reference TRBV7-2 and TRBJ1-4, the full variable domain reads GAGVSQSPSNKVTEKGKDVELRCDPISGHTALYWYRQSLGQGLEFLIYFQGNSAPDKSGLPSDRFSAERTGGSVSTLTIQRTQQEDSAVYLCASSRTGMGEKLFFGSGTQLSVL.

The chain employs TRBV30 and TRBJ1-6; TRBD1 might be the D (5 bases). This CDR3 has 15 residues. V lost 3 bases and J lost 7, with 16 bases in between. The germline V gene has CDR1 GTSNPN and CDR2 SVGIG (reference sequence). CDR3 residues: CAWRQGAYRNSPLHF. In nucleotides, the CDR3 is TGTGCCTGGAGGCAGGGTGCCTATAGGAATTCACCCCTCCACTTT.

The chain has TRBV7-2 and TRBJ2-7, with TRBD1 as a possible D gene (6 bases). Looked up from germline, CDR1 is SGHTA and CDR2 is FQGNSA. V lost 1 base and J lost 4, with 14 bases in between. There are 15 residues in the CDR3. The CDR3 here is CASSLVTAGVYEQYF. The CDR3 nucleotides are TGTGCCAGCAGCTTAGTAACGGCAGGGGTTTACGAGCAGTACTTC. Variable domain in full (rest from reference TRBV7-2 and TRBJ2-7): GAGVSQSPSNKVTEKGKDVELRCDPISGHTALYWYRQSLGQGLEFLIYFQGNSAPDKSGLPSDRFSAERTGGSVSTLTIQRTQQEDSAVYLCASSLVTAGVYEQYFGPGTRLTVT.

The chain combines TRBV7-2 with TRBJ1-2; the D gene is possibly TRBD1 (5 bases). Germline CDR1 is SGHTA and CDR2 is FQGNSA. The CDR3 extends over 13 amino acids. Trimming removed 2 bases from V and 4 bases from J, with 8 bases in between. The chain's CDR3 is CASSLFGGYGYTF. Written as DNA, the CDR3 is TGTGCCAGCAGCTTATTCGGGGGCTATGGCTACACCTTC. Based on the CDR3 plus reference TRBV7-2 and TRBJ1-2, the full variable domain is GAGVSQSPSNKVTEKGKDVELRCDPISGHTALYWYRQSLGQGLEFLIYFQGNSAPDKSGLPSDRFSAERTGGSVSTLTIQRTQQEDSAVYLCASSLFGGYGYTFGSGTRLTVV.

V gene TRBV28 combines with J gene TRBJ1-1; tentative D call: TRBD1 (6 bases). V shed 4 bases and J shed 4 bases, with 7 bases lying between them. The CDR3 extends over 12 amino acids. Germline CDR1 and CDR2: MDHEN and SYDVKM. The CDR3 reads CASSWTVTEAFF. Here the CDR3 DNA reads TGTGCCAGCAGTTGGACAGTCACTGAAGCTTTCTTT.

The chain links TRBV12-3 or TRBV12-4 to TRBJ1-2, with D maybe TRBD1 (6 bases). The CDR3 is 13 residues long. Trimming shortened V by 7 bases and J by 5 bases, and 14 bases separated the two germline ends. The CDR3 nucleotides read TGTGCCAGCAACTCGCCAGGGGTTTATGGCTACACCTTC. It yields the protein CASNSPGVYGYTF.

The gene calls are TRBV15 and TRBJ2-3, with a possible D match to TRBD2 (5 bases). CDR3 length: 14 amino acids. The germline V gene has CDR1 LNHNV and CDR2 YYDKDF (reference sequence). Trimming removed 4 bases from V and 1 base from J, with 9 bases in between. CDR3 coding DNA: TGTGCCACCAGCATGGCGGAGGGCACAGATACGCAGTATTTT. Translation: CATSMAEGTDTQYF.

This clone was counted once. The chain is built from TRBV15 and TRBJ1-1, with D uncertain. CDR1 LNHNV and CDR2 YYDKDF come from the germline V gene (reference sequence). Trimming removed 1 base at V and 0 bases at J, with 12 bases between. The CDR3 loop spans 16 amino acids. CDR3: CATSRAGRGMNTEAFF. The CDR3 DNA follows: TGTGCCACCAGCAGAGCTGGGAGAGGGATGAACACTGAAGCTTTCTTT.